A selection of T cell receptor beta chains follows, all from one sample in a study of cytomegalovirus exposure and HLA in healthy donors. The table came from immunoSEQ multiplex PCR; TCRdb's copy has only in-frame clones and leaves some out. Among approximately 82,000 clones listed, 10% were seen once. The sample was PBMCs. The receptor source for this set is a man in his fifties or sixties in good health and CMV-seropositive. Each CDR3 is given with its conserved first and last residue. Each record gives: J gene, V gene, clone size, D gene, CDR3 DNA, CDR3 protein. A D gene is named only where the DNA matches it firmly. Expanded clones are given a class, and other clones once, few, many or no size at all.

TRBJ1-3	TRBV25-1	few	NA	TGTGCCAGCAGTGTCGCTGGAAACACCATATATTTT	CASSVAGNTIYF
TRBJ2-7	TRBV6-1	NA	NA	TGTGCCAGCAGTGAAATCAGGGGAAGGGGCTCCTACGAGCAGTACTTC	CASSEIRGRGSYEQYF
TRBJ2-2	TRBV5-1	NA	NA	TGCGCCAGCAGCTTGCTACAGGCCACCGGGGAGCTGTTTTTT	CASSLLQATGELFF
TRBJ1-5	TRBV30	few	TRBD1	TGTGCCTGGAGTGTACGTACAGGGGGCCGCCTAAATCAGCCCCAGCATTTT	CAWSVRTGGRLNQPQHF
TRBJ2-3	TRBV28	few	TRBD2	TGTGCCAGCCTACCCGCGGGGGCCGGCGGTAGCGGGAAGGGAACGCAGTATTTT	CASLPAGAGGSGKGTQYF
TRBJ2-1	TRBV19	few	NA	TGTGCCAGTACCGAACAGCAAAACAATGAGCAGTTCTTC	CASTEQQNNEQFF
TRBJ1-5	TRBV30	few	NA	TGTGCCTGGAGTAGGAGAAATCAGCCCCAGCATTTT	CAWSRRNQPQHF
TRBJ2-2	TRBV7-9	NA	TRBD2	TGTGCCAGCAGCTCCCAGCGGGGGGGAAACACCGGGGAGCTGTTTTTT	CASSSQRGGNTGELFF
TRBJ1-5	TRBV19	few	TRBD1	TGTGCCAGTAGGGGGGACAGTAGTCGGCCCCAGCATTTT	CASRGDSSRPQHF
TRBJ1-5	TRBV5-1	few	TRBD1	TGCGCCAGCAGCTTGGGGACAGGGGGCAATCAGCCCCAGCATTTT	CASSLGTGGNQPQHF
TRBJ2-1	TRBV5-1	few	TRBD2	TGCGCCAGCACCACCTCCGGGACTAGCGGCAATGAGCAGTTCTTC	CASTTSGTSGNEQFF
TRBJ2-3	TRBV2	NA	TRBD2	TGTGCCAGCACCAAGGGACTAGCGGCGCTCACAGATACGCAGTATTTT	CASTKGLAALTDTQYF
TRBJ2-7	TRBV5-1	NA	TRBD2	TGCGCCAGCAGCTCCCAAGCGGGAAACTACGAGCAGTACTTC	CASSSQAGNYEQYF
TRBJ2-4	TRBV5-1	NA	TRBD1	TGCGCCAGCAGCTTAACAGGGGAAAGGCTAGCCAAAAACATTCAGTACTTC	CASSLTGERLAKNIQYF
TRBJ2-2	TRBV5-1	few	NA	TGCGCCAGTAGTATTCAGGGCCGATCCACCGGGGAGCTGTTTTTT	CASSIQGRSTGELFF
TRBJ2-2	TRBV30	few	NA	TGTGCCTGGACCCCAATCCCCCAGTCCGGGGAGCTGTTTTTT	CAWTPIPQSGELFF
TRBJ1-1	TRBV9	few	TRBD1	TGTGCCAGCAGCTTTCAGGGGGCGAACACTGAAGCTTTCTTT	CASSFQGANTEAFF
TRBJ1-5	TRBV30	NA	NA	TGTGCCTGGAGGGTAGGGGGGGATCAGCCCCAGCATTTT	CAWRVGGDQPQHF
TRBJ1-2	TRBV30	few	NA	TGTGCCTGGATGGGACTCCTCCTATGGGGCTACCCCTTC	CAWMGLLLWGYPF
TRBJ1-1	TRBV5-4	NA	NA	TGTGCCAGCAGAGGGGATTGGGACACTGAAGCTTTCTTT	CASRGDWDTEAFF
TRBJ1-2	TRBV21-1	few	NA	TGTGCCAGCAGCAAAGCGTCCCGTTTATCGGGGGACTATGGCTACACCTTC	CASSKASRLSGDYGYTF
TRBJ2-5	TRBV30	NA	NA	TGTGCCTGGACCAGGGGTGGAGAGACCCAGTACTTC	CAWTRGGETQYF
TRBJ2-7	TRBV14	few	TRBD2	TGTGCCAGCAGCCGAGGTAGCGGGAGCGGTTTCTACGAGCAGTACTTC	CASSRGSGSGFYEQYF
TRBJ2-3	TRBV6-5	few	TRBD2	TGTGCCAGCAGTCCTACGGGGGGGACAGATACGCAGTATTTT	CASSPTGGTDTQYF
TRBJ1-2	TRBV6-1	many	TRBD1	TGTGCCAGCAGTTCCGTAAGACAGGGGCTTTATGGCTACACCTTC	CASSSVRQGLYGYTF
TRBJ1-1	TRBV19	few	NA	TGTGCCAGTAGTACCCAGCAGGGCACTGAAGCTTTCTTT	CASSTQQGTEAFF
TRBJ2-5	TRBV6-6	few	TRBD2	TGTGCCGGCAAGCGGGGGGCCGGGGAGACCCAGTACTTC	CAGKRGAGETQYF
TRBJ2-2	TRBV28	few	NA	TGTGCCAGCAGTTTACTTAGCGGTCCTATGAGGGAGCTGTTTTTT	CASSLLSGPMRELFF
TRBJ1-3	TRBV27	NA	TRBD1	TGTGCCAGCAGTCCGTTGACAGGGGGTATCAACGCCATATATTTT	CASSPLTGGINAIYF
TRBJ1-1	TRBV6-5	many	TRBD1	TGTGCCAGCAGGTTGACAGGGGGTACCGAAGCTTTCTTT	CASRLTGGTEAFF
TRBJ2-1	TRBV25-1	few	NA	TGTGCCAGCAGTGAAAGTGGGACAATCCTCAATGAGCAGTTCTTC	CASSESGTILNEQFF
TRBJ1-5	TRBV28	few	NA	TGTGCCAGCAGTTTTGACGGGGATCAGCCCCAGCATTTT	CASSFDGDQPQHF
TRBJ2-5	TRBV2	NA	NA	TGTGCCAGCGTCCGCGGAGCAGGGGAGACCCAGTACTTC	CASVRGAGETQYF
TRBJ2-7	TRBV18	NA	NA	TGTGCCAGCTCACCATCCGATCCCCCCTACGAGCAGTACTTC	CASSPSDPPYEQYF
TRBJ1-3	TRBV30	NA	TRBD1	TGTGCCTGCCAACAGGGGAACTCTGGAAACACCATATATTTT	CACQQGNSGNTIYF
TRBJ2-7	TRBV11-3	few	NA	TGTGCCAGCAGCGCTAGACAGGAATCCTACGAGCAGTACTTC	CASSARQESYEQYF
TRBJ2-5	TRBV6-1	NA	TRBD2	TGTGCCAGCAGTCAGCGGGACCCGGCGGGTGGGACCCAGTACTTC	CASSQRDPAGGTQYF
TRBJ2-6	TRBV11-1	few	TRBD2	TGTGCCAGCAGCTTAGCACTAGCGGGAGCGGGGGCCAACGTCCTGACTTTC	CASSLALAGAGANVLTF